The T cell receptor (beta chain) under discussion was sequenced for a study of T cell changes during pregnancy in multiple sclerosis. V was trimmed by 4 bases and J by 5 bases, leaving 9 bases between them. The CDR3 sequence is 13 residues long. Germline V lookup: CDR1 MNHEY, CDR2 SMNVEV (reference sequence). The assay was immunoSEQ multiplex PCR, and TCRdb's table has in-frame clones only and misses some. There are under 40,000 clones in the sample; approximately 90% occur only once, and approximately 4.4% lies in the top ten. The receptor's source is a female donor in good health, enrolled as a control in a pregnancy study. This sample comprised peripheral blood, obtained in the second trimester of pregnancy. The chain combines TRBV27 with TRBJ2-1; D possibly corresponds to TRBD2 (5 bases). The CDR3 region has the DNA TGTGCCAGCAGTTGGACTGGGGACAATGAGCAGTTCTTC. This sequence encodes CASSWTGDNEQFF.